The entry that follows covers one T cell receptor (beta chain) sequence. Its antigen is unidentified. These data come from a study of persistence of HIV-infected CD4 T cells. Study findings and constraints: Within sorted populations, more oligoclonal TCRs accompanied more oligoclonal proviruses.

This CDR3 is built from 18 residues. Trimming stripped 6 bases from V and 0 bases from J, with 21 bases between. CDR1 and CDR2 from the germline V gene are LNHDA and SQIVND (reference sequence). The libraries were made with immunoSEQ version 4 in survey mode. The assay was immunoSEQ multiplex PCR, and TCRdb's table has in-frame clones only and misses some. Of around 28,000 clones in the sample, about four fifths were seen once. Cells were stimulated with CMV-infected fibroblast lysates at roughly 9.1 ug/mL. Memory cells lacking CD40L and CD69 with high CD45RO were sorted. This receptor was obtained from an adult man with HIV who was CMV-seropositive. The chain has TRBV19 and TRBJ2-1; tentatively, D is TRBD2 (7 bases). The sample was CD4+ T cells sorted from PBMCs after approximately 20-hour stimulation, taken from a patient who received antiretroviral therapy. This CDR3 reads CASRTGTGRVSSYNEQFF. CDR3 bases: TGTGCCAGTAGAACAGGGACGGGGAGGGTGAGCTCCTACAATGAGCAGTTCTTC.